This entry features one T cell receptor beta chain sequence. Its antigen remains unidentified. Qualities for individual bases were not recorded, and no much larger clone is one base off. This entry comes from a study of shared clonotypes between healthy human individuals (dated by TCRdb to the early 2020s). In the study overall: The cohort comprised a couple of women and a few men aged 18 to 49 years. Per donor, three plates each were used for CD4 naive and CD4 memory, two for CD8 naive, and one for CD8 memory. The study deeply sequenced blood TCR repertoires of about 5 healthy adults to estimate repertoire size and the extent of clonotype sharing between individuals. Libraries were prepared and TCR repertoires were sequenced by different laboratories using diverse techniques, in order to increase sequencing depth and limit assay-specific biases. Per donor, leukapheresis produced somewhere between about 0.94 and 9.5 billion PBMCs.

Paper-wide results and their limitations: Naive subsets generally had larger estimated clonotype richness than memory subsets. Sampling was restricted to blood, and TCR repertoires in tissue are likely to differ from TCR repertoires in blood. Based on pairwise subsampling, the degree of clonotype sharing among donors was expected to be affected by sequencing depth. The small number of donors limited the genetic and exposure-history diversity represented. Compared with non-shared clonotypes, clonotypes shared by all four sorted-subset donors had higher generation probabilities. Incomplete sequencing was indicated by rarefaction of sorted-subset datasets, despite the large sequencing depth. When four donors were compared, the shared fraction of clonotypes was about 5.4% for naive CD4, less than 4% for naive CD8, roughly 2.3% for memory CD4, and 0.3% to 0.5% for memory CD8.

Compared with germline, V lacks 5 bases and J lacks 9 bases; bases without a gene match: 4. Taken from the germline V gene (reference sequence), the CDR1 and CDR2 loops are SEHNR and FQNEAQ. Measured from the cysteine to the phenylalanine, the CDR3 is 12 residues long. Only the CDR3 region is kept as DNA, spanning 36 bases read in frame from base 1. CD8 naive samples were CD45RO-negative cells positively selected for CCR7, giving a CD45RA+CCR7+ population that excluded TemRA cells. The donors were healthy, HIV-negative adults with no recently reported acute infections or vaccinations. All donors were Caucasian adults living in Nashville, Tennessee, USA. After blood collection by leukapheresis, PBMCs were isolated using Ficoll-Histopaque density gradient centrifugation and then cryopreserved in the vapor phase of liquid nitrogen. Purity and quantity of every magnetically sorted T cell population were checked by analytical flow cytometry. From each sorted fraction, genomic DNA was isolated and quantified by UV absorbance on a Nanodrop 2000c.

Using the deep immunoSEQ assay, multiplex PCR amplified TCR CDR3 regions from genomic DNA. Extracted genomic DNA from each cell subset was distributed evenly across all wells of several immunoSEQ 96-well plates, and each plate was treated as a replicate. For sorted subsets, each replicate PCR was loaded with 200 ng genomic DNA, equivalent to approximately 33,000 T cell genomes. Purified libraries were quantified with a Qubit 3.0 fluorometer, sized on a Bioanalyzer 2100, and re-quantified with the KAPA Library Quantification kit. Every immunoSEQ 96-well plate was sequenced on a dedicated single-read 150-cycle Illumina NextSeq 550 flow cell. For the original study's pipeline: Because the immunoSEQ output held only junctional sequences and lacked quality scores, the filtering could not match the filtering applied to full-length reads. To assign V/J genes and CDR3, sequences were annotated using PyIR, a Python wrapper for IgBLAST v1.9, with IMGT germline references. Reads with weak V/J assignments (E-value above 1e-6), missing CDR3, stop codons, out-of-frame junctions, or ambiguous translated residues were removed. V3J clonotypes were defined as sequences sharing the same inferred V gene, J gene, and CDR3 amino acid sequence. The percentage overlap between two repertoires was calculated by dividing the number of shared unique clonotypes by the size of the smaller repertoire. RTK rarefaction, the Chao1 estimator, and Recon v2.1 estimates of unobserved clonotypes were used to assess repertoire richness. Generation probabilities were computed with OLGA for all TCRbeta clonotypes obtained by the gDNA method from a handful of donors. Not all clones reach the TCRdb copy of this immuneACCESS table, which keeps in-frame sequences only. Checked studies attribute under half of the gap to unresolved V genes and leave the rest unexplained. The DNA gave D and trimming, while V, J and clone size come from that table. Across this sample there are about 680,000 clones, with approximately 90% seen only once. The ten largest clones capture approximately 24% of the sample.

Sequences were obtained from naive CD8+ T cells sorted from blood. According to the study, the label for this sample's cell subset or site signals: CD45RA+CCR7+. The chain is made from TRBV7-9 and TRBJ2-1, with 7 central nucleotides matching TRBD2. The sequence was obtained from a man younger than 45 in good health. The DNA reads TGTGCCAGCAGCCTTGGACTAGTTGAGCAGTTCTTC. Its translation is CASSLGLVEQFF.